This is a list of T cell receptor beta chains from one sample in a study of blood T cell repertoires in COVID-19. Only in-frame clones appear in the TCRdb table, and some are missing; sequencing was by immunoSEQ multiplex PCR. This table holds under 200,000 clones, around 83% found once. Source material: peripheral blood. The receptors were sampled from a woman aged 70 to 79 who had recovered from COVID-19. The CDR3 runs from the conserved cysteine through the conserved F or W. D genes are given only for firm matches.

>.|TRBV19|TRBJ2-5
CASSPQGILGETQYF
>.|TRBV27|TRBJ1-1
CASSFSVETEAFF
>.|TRBV30|TRBJ1-3
CAWSGTGGRNTIYF
>TRBD1|TRBV30|TRBJ2-7
CAWGANRGARSDF
>.|TRBV5-1|TRBJ1-2
CASSLGPIRAAGDYGYTF
>TRBD1|TRBV30|TRBJ2-5
CAWQGQGKETQYF
>TRBD2|TRBV4-1|TRBJ2-3
CASSQGAAGATTDTQYF
>TRBD2|TRBV24-1|TRBJ2-7
CATSDPGGGQYF
>.|TRBV12-3/TRBV12-4|TRBJ2-3
CASSLSGGDTQYF
>TRBD2|TRBV9|TRBJ2-1
CASSVASGGYNEQFF
>TRBD2|TRBV20-1|TRBJ2-3
CRPGGTQYF
>TRBD1|TRBV6-5|TRBJ2-1
CASSYPRQGLGNEQFF
>TRBD1|TRBV9|TRBJ2-1
CASSVTGYGDEQFF
>.|TRBV5-4|TRBJ2-5
CASSFVGAYGTKQETQYF
>.|TRBV7-2|TRBJ1-3
CASSPQQGLGNTIYF
>.|TRBV6-5|TRBJ2-7
CASRGLFGREKYF
>.|TRBV7-2|TRBJ1-1
CASSVRLSSEAFF
>.|TRBV28|TRBJ2-4
CASRPELLLSIRGGENIQYF
>.|TRBV6-5|TRBJ2-3
CASSHSPDTQYF
>.|TRBV29-1|TRBJ2-5
CSVVGPGETQYF
>.|TRBV4-2|TRBJ2-3
CASSDLGVLTDTQYF
>.|TRBV5-1|TRBJ1-2
CASSRGAGGQAYGYTF
>.|TRBV6-4|TRBJ2-5
CASSAPDSGPQETQYF
>.|TRBV24-1|TRBJ2-6
CATSDLGHRVSGANVLTF
>.|TRBV5-1|TRBJ1-1
CASSAWAGQEAFF
>.|TRBV27|TRBJ1-2
CASSVFGGGYTF
>.|TRBV7-8|TRBJ2-7
CASSPRLAYEQYF
>.|TRBV20-1|TRBJ2-1
CSASLRYHPWGGLTYNEQFF
>.|TRBV9|TRBJ1-1
CASTKWAATMNTEAFF
>TRBD2|TRBV6-4|TRBJ2-1
CASPPLGRGRSSYNEQFF
>.|TRBV25-1|TRBJ1-1
CASSEGGRNTEAFF
>TRBD2|TRBV6-1|TRBJ2-1
CASTYLAGPDEQFF
>.|TRBV11-2|TRBJ2-5
CASSLGSSTKTQYF
>TRBD2|TRBV25-1|TRBJ2-2
CASSAPGLAGRRELFF
>.|TRBV30|TRBJ2-4
CAWSLTGAKNIQYF
>.|TRBV14|TRBJ1-2
CASSPRTASGYTF
>.|TRBV7-6|TRBJ1-2
CASSERLLSYF
>.|TRBV5-5|TRBJ2-5
CASSSRTNQETQYF